The rows below give T cell receptor beta chains drawn from one sample of a study of cytomegalovirus exposure and HLA in healthy donors. TCRdb's table, derived via immunoSEQ multiplex PCR, lists solely in-frame clones and lacks some. The sample has some 180,000 clones, less than 80% seen once. Sequenced input: PBMCs. The receptor source for this set is a man aged 18 to 30 in good health and CMV-seronegative. Each CDR3 is given with its conserved first and last residue. D genes are given only for firm matches. Clone size is shown for a subset of rows, as once, few, many or a class of expanded clone.

j_gene,d_gene,abundance,v_gene,CDR3nt,CDR3aa
TRBJ1-3,NA,once,TRBV2,TGTGCCAGCGAGGTGCGCGAGCGGCCCGTATATTTT,CASEVRERPVYF
TRBJ2-3,NA,NA,TRBV7-7,TGTGCTAGCAGCTTAGGTGGACACTCCACAGATACGCAGTATTTT,CASSLGGHSTDTQYF
TRBJ1-6,NA,few,TRBV5-8,TGTGCCAGCAGCATCCGGTCCTTCAATTCACCCCTCCACTTT,CASSIRSFNSPLHF
TRBJ2-7,NA,NA,TRBV7-8,TGTGCCAGCAGCCCCGGAGGGGGCGGCGAGCAGTACTTC,CASSPGGGGEQYF
TRBJ2-2,NA,NA,TRBV6-1,TGTGCCAGCAGTGCCCTGACAGTCAACACCGGGGAGCTGTTTTTT,CASSALTVNTGELFF
TRBJ2-1,TRBD1,once,TRBV29-1,TGCAGCGCAGAGGTCCCGGGACAGGGGGGCGGTCTGCAGTTCTTC,CSAEVPGQGGGLQFF
TRBJ1-4,TRBD1,few,TRBV27,TGTGCCAGCAGTCTCCGGGACAGGGTTGGTGAAAAACTGTTTTTT,CASSLRDRVGEKLFF
TRBJ1-3,NA,NA,TRBV5-8,TGTGCCAGCACCCGTGGAAACACCATATATTTT,CASTRGNTIYF
TRBJ2-5,TRBD2,NA,TRBV9,TGTGCCAGCAGCGTTTCTAGCGGGGGGGCCCGGGAGACCCAGTACTTC,CASSVSSGGARETQYF
TRBJ2-7,TRBD2,NA,TRBV7-8,TGTGCCAGCAGCTTAGCGGTAGCGGGGCTCTCCTACGAGCAGTACTTC,CASSLAVAGLSYEQYF
TRBJ2-2,TRBD1,NA,TRBV7-2,TGTGCCAGCAGCCAGGCAGGGGGGAACACCGGGGAGCTGTTTTTT,CASSQAGGNTGELFF
TRBJ2-7,TRBD2,NA,TRBV29-1,TGCAGCGTCCGGGGGGGGGTTATGTCGCCGGAGCAGTACTTC,CSVRGGVMSPEQYF
TRBJ2-3,TRBD2,NA,TRBV25-1,TGTGCCAGCAGCACCCTAGCGGGGGGAACAGATACGCAGTATTTT,CASSTLAGGTDTQYF
TRBJ2-1,NA,NA,TRBV15,TGTGCCACCGAGTCCCCGCCAGGGGCCCTAGCGGTCCACAATGAGCAGTTCTTC,CATESPPGALAVHNEQFF
TRBJ2-1,NA,NA,TRBV5-1,TGCGCCAGCAGCTTCGGTAAACATGAGCAGTTCTTC,CASSFGKHEQFF
TRBJ2-5,TRBD1,NA,TRBV19,TGTGCCAGTAGTATCTCGGGGACAGGCCAAGAGACCCAGTACTTC,CASSISGTGQETQYF
TRBJ2-1,TRBD2,few,TRBV6-6,TGTGCCAGCAGTTCGCTAGCGGGAGTTCGGAATGAGCAGTTCTTC,CASSSLAGVRNEQFF
TRBJ2-3,NA,few,TRBV5-4,TGTGCCAGCAGCCGGGGGTTGGGGTCTCCAGATACGCAGTATTTT,CASSRGLGSPDTQYF
TRBJ2-7,TRBD2,NA,TRBV6-1,TGTGCCAGCAGTGTCGGGACTAGCGGTTACTACGAGCAGTACTTC,CASSVGTSGYYEQYF
TRBJ1-2,NA,NA,TRBV28,NA,CASSVTFGSAGGGYTF
TRBJ1-1,TRBD1,NA,TRBV9,TGTGCCAGCAGCCCTAGAATTGGGACAGGCACTGAAGCTTTCTTT,CASSPRIGTGTEAFF
TRBJ2-2,NA,NA,TRBV5-1,TGCGCCAGCACGGAGGGACCAGGGTATGGCGGGGAGCTGTTTTTT,CASTEGPGYGGELFF
TRBJ1-2,TRBD1,NA,TRBV30,TGTGCCTGGACCCCGGACAGGGACTATGGCTACACCTTC,CAWTPDRDYGYTF
TRBJ2-5,TRBD2,NA,TRBV28,TGTGCCAGCAGTTTAGGGACTAGCGGGGGTGGGGAGACCCAGTACTTC,CASSLGTSGGGETQYF
TRBJ2-3,NA,NA,TRBV7-9,TGTGCCAGCAGCTTCGGCCAGGGGATAGATACGCAGTATTTT,CASSFGQGIDTQYF
TRBJ1-4,NA,NA,TRBV2,TGTGCCAGCAGACGGGGGACGGTCCCCGAAAAACTGTTTTTT,CASRRGTVPEKLFF
TRBJ2-5,NA,NA,TRBV18,TGTGCCAGCTCACCTCCGACTAGCCAAGAGACCCAGTACTTC,CASSPPTSQETQYF
TRBJ2-1,TRBD1,few,TRBV4-2,TGTGCCAGCAGCCAAGACCGGGACAGAGAGCAGTTCTTC,CASSQDRDREQFF
TRBJ1-2,TRBD1,few,TRBV19,TGTGCCAGTAGTATTTTGGGGACAGGGGGCTATGGCTACACCTTC,CASSILGTGGYGYTF
TRBJ2-7,NA,NA,TRBV14,TGTGCCAGCAGCCAAGGGCGGGGCGGTAACTACGAGCAGTACTTC,CASSQGRGGNYEQYF
TRBJ1-1,TRBD1,once,TRBV30,TGTGCCCTGGGACAGGGCGGCACTGAAGCTTTCTTT,CALGQGGTEAFF
TRBJ2-7,NA,NA,TRBV28,TGTGCCAGCAGCCGCAGATCGAAACCTACAGGGTTATACGAGCAGTACTTC,CASSRRSKPTGLYEQYF
TRBJ2-1,TRBD2,NA,TRBV10-3,TGTGCCATCAGTGAGCGGGAGGGGGGAGTGCACAATGAGCAGTTCTTC,CAISEREGGVHNEQFF
TRBJ2-7,TRBD1,NA,TRBV4-1,TGCGCCAGCAGCCAGCGAGACAGGGGGGATTACGAGCAGTACTTC,CASSQRDRGDYEQYF
TRBJ2-7,TRBD2,NA,TRBV6-6,TGTGCCAGCAGTTACTCAGCTAGCGGGAGGGCCTACGAGCAGTACTTC,CASSYSASGRAYEQYF
TRBJ1-2,TRBD1,few,TRBV6-1,TGTGCCAGCAACAGGGGAAGTTCTGGCTACACCTTC,CASNRGSSGYTF
TRBJ1-1,TRBD1,NA,TRBV7-2,TGTGCCAGCAGCTCCAGGACAGGCTACACTGAAGCTTTCTTT,CASSSRTGYTEAFF
TRBJ2-5,TRBD1,few,TRBV19,TGTGCCAGTAGTTTCCGGGACAGACAAGAGACCCAGTACTTC,CASSFRDRQETQYF
TRBJ1-4,TRBD1,NA,TRBV2,TGTGCCAGCAGTGCAAGACAGGGTGTAAATGAAAAACTGTTTTTT,CASSARQGVNEKLFF
TRBJ1-2,NA,NA,TRBV5-4,TGTGCCAGCAGCTTGGACCTTCAGGGCTATGGCTACACCTTC,CASSLDLQGYGYTF
TRBJ1-3,TRBD1,NA,TRBV5-6,TGTGCCAGCAGCTTGGCCGGGACAGGGGGAAACACCATATATTTT,CASSLAGTGGNTIYF
TRBJ1-1,NA,once,TRBV2,TGTGCCAGCAGTAAAGTTACCTCGGACACTGAAGCTTTCTTT,CASSKVTSDTEAFF
TRBJ2-2,TRBD2,few,TRBV10-3,TGTGCCAGCTGGAGAGGGACTAGCGTTCCCGGGGAGCTGTTTTTT,CASWRGTSVPGELFF
TRBJ2-1,NA,NA,TRBV13,TGTGCCAGCAGCTTATCGCGAGGAAGCTCCTACAATGAGCAGTTCTTC,CASSLSRGSSYNEQFF
TRBJ1-6,NA,few,TRBV5-6,TGTGCCAGCAGCTTGTTGGCGGGTAGTTGGAATTCACCCCTCCACTTT,CASSLLAGSWNSPLHF
TRBJ2-5,NA,NA,TRBV7-8,TGTGCCAGCAGCTTATTTAGCAGAGGAGAGACCCAGTACTTC,CASSLFSRGETQYF
TRBJ1-1,NA,NA,TRBV18,TGTGCCAGCCGCGAGGGAGGGAACACTGAAGCTTTCTTT,CASREGGNTEAFF
TRBJ2-7,NA,NA,TRBV6-5,TGTGCCAGCAGGCCTGGTGGGGGCCCCTCCTACGAGCAGTACTTC,CASRPGGGPSYEQYF
TRBJ2-7,NA,few,TRBV4-2,TGTGCCAGCAGCCTCCTCAGCGCGGGGTACGAGCAGTACTTC,CASSLLSAGYEQYF
TRBJ2-6,NA,NA,TRBV5-4,TGTGCCAGCAGCTTGTCGGGGTACGGGGCCAACGTCCTGACTTTC,CASSLSGYGANVLTF
TRBJ2-5,TRBD1,NA,TRBV7-9,TGTGCCAGCAGCTCCTCGGACAGGGGGCTAAAAGAGACCCAGTACTTC,CASSSSDRGLKETQYF
TRBJ2-5,TRBD1,NA,TRBV5-1,TGCGCCAGCAGCTTGCCGACAGGGGGCGCGGAGACCCAGTACTTC,CASSLPTGGAETQYF
TRBJ2-1,NA,few,TRBV4-2,TGTGCCAGCAGCCCCGCGGTTCTGTCCAATGAGCAGTTCTTC,CASSPAVLSNEQFF
TRBJ2-5,NA,NA,TRBV5-4,TGTGCCAGCAGCTCCCCACAGGGCCGAGGAGAGACCCAGTACTTC,CASSSPQGRGETQYF
TRBJ2-5,TRBD2,few,TRBV7-2,TGTGCCAGCAGCGTGGCCGGGACTAGCGGGGGACAAGAGACCCAGTACTTC,CASSVAGTSGGQETQYF
TRBJ1-1,NA,NA,TRBV9,TGTGCCAGCAGCGTCAGTTCCTACGGGGGTAAAGAAGCTTTCTTT,CASSVSSYGGKEAFF
TRBJ1-1,TRBD1,NA,TRBV28,TGTGCCACCAACGGACAGGGTAAGACTGAAGCTTTCTTT,CATNGQGKTEAFF